This entry concerns a single T cell receptor beta chain. What it binds is unknown. The sample originates from a study of T cell responses to AZD1222 COVID-19 vaccine. Overall study context: Samples with a second dose at about 4 or about 12 weeks were pooled together.

Findings of the study overall: Among the donors, most were white British and more were female, and clonal diversity was possibly underestimated. The study reported that nearly half of spike-specific TCRs target unmutated variant regions.

Germline V gives CDR1 SGHDT, CDR2 YYEEEE. CDR3 length equals 13 residues. Trimming pared 6 bases from V and 0 bases from J, leaving 9 bases between. Clones were sequenced by immunoSEQ multiplex PCR, and TCRdb holds only the in-frame ones, with some missing. The data show tens of thousands of clones, 80% to 90% seen once. This specimen was peripheral blood, taken on day 0 of AZD1222 vaccination. This chain links TRBV5-6 with TRBJ2-5, with D perhaps TRBD1 (6 bases). The origin of this receptor is an adult in good health. The CDR3 sequence: CASTHRDQETQYF. The CDR3 DNA is TGTGCCAGCACGCACAGGGACCAAGAGACCCAGTACTTC.